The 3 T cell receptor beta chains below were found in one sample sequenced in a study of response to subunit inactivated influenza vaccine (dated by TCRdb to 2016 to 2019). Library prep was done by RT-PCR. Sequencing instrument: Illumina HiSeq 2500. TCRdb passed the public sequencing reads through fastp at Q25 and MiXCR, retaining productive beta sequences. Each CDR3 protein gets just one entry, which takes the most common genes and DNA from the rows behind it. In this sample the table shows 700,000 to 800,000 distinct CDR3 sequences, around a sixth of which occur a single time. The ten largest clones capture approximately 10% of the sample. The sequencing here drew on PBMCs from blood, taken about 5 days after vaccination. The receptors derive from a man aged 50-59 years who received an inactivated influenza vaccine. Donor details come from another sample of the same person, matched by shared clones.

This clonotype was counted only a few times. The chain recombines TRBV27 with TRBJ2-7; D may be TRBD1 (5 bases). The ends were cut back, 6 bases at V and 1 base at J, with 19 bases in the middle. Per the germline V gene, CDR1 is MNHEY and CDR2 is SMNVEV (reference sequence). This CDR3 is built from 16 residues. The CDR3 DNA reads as TGTGCCAGCAGCCCTCTAGGGGTCAGGCCTTCCTACGAGCAGTACTTC. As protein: CASSPLGVRPSYEQYF.

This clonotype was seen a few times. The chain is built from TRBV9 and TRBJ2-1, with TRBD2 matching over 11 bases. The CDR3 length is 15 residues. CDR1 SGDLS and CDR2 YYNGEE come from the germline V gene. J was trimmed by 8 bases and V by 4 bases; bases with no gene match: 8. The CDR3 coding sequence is TGTGCCAGCAGCCCTAGCGGGGGGACTATTCATGAGCAGTTCTTC. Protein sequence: CASSPSGGTIHEQFF.

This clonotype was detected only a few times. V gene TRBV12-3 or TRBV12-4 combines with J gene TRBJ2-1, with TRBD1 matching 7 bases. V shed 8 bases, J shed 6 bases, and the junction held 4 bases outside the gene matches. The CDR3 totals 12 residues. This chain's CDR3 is CASSDRSNEQFF. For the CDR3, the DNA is TGTGCCAGCTCGGACAGGAGCAATGAGCAGTTCTTC.